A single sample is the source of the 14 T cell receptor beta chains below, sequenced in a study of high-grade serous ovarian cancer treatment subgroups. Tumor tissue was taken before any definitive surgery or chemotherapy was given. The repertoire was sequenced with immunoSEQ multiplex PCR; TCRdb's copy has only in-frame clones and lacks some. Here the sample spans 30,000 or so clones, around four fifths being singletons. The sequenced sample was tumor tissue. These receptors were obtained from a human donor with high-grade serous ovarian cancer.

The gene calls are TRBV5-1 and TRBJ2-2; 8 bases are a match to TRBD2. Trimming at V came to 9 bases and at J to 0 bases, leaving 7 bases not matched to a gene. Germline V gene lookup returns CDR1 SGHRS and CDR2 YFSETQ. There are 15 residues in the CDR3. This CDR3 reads CATSSGRPNTGELFF. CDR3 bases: TGCGCCACCTCAAGCGGGAGACCGAACACCGGGGAGCTGTTTTTT.

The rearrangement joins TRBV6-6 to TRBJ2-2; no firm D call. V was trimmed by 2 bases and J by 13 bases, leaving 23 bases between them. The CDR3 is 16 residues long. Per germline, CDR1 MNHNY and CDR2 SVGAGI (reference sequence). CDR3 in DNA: TGTGCCAGCAGTTACCGTTCAACAGCTGGATCGATGAGGCTGTTTTTT. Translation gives CASSYRSTAGSMRLFF.

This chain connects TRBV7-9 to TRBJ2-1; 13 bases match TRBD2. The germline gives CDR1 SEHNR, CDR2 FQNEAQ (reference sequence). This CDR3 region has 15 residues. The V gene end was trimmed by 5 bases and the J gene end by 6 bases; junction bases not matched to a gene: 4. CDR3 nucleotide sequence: TGTGCCAGCAGCCCTGGACTAGCGGGAGTCAATGAGCAGTTCTTC. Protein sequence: CASSPGLAGVNEQFF.

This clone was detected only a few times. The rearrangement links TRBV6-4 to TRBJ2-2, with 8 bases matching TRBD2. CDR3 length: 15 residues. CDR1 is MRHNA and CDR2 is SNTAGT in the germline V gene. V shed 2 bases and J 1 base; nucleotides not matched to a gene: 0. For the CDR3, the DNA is TGTGCCAGCAGTGACACTAGCGGGAACACCGGGGAGCTGTTTTTT. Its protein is CASSDTSGNTGELFF.

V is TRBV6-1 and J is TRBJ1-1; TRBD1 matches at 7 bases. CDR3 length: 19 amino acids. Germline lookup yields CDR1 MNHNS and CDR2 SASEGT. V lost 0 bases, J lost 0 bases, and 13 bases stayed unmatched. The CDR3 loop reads CASSEALTGVFSMNTEAFF. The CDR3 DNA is TGTGCCAGCAGTGAAGCGCTAACAGGGGTTTTTTCTATGAACACTGAAGCTTTCTTT.

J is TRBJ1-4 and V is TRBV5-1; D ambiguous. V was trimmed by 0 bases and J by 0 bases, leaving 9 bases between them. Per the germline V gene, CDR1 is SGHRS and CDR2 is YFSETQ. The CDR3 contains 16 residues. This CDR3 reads CASSLGDITTNEKLFF. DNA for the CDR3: TGCGCCAGCAGCTTGGGCGACATAACAACTAATGAAAAACTGTTTTTT.

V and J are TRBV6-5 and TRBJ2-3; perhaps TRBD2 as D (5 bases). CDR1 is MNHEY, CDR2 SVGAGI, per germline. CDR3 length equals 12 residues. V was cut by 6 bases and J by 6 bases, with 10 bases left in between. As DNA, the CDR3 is TGTGCCAGCAGCTCCGGACTGGATACGCAGTATTTT. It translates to CASSSGLDTQYF.

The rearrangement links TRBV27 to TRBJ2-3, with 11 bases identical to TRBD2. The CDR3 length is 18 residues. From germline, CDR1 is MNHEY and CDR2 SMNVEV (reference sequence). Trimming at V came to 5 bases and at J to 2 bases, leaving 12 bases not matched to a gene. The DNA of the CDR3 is TGTGCCAGCAGTAAACTAGCGGGAGTAGCCCCCCCCACAGATACGCAGTATTTT. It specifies CASSKLAGVAPPTDTQYF.

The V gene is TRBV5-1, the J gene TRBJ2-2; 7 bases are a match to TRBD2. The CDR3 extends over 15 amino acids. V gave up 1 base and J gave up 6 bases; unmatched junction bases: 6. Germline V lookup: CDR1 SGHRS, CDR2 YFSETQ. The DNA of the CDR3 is TGCGCCAGCAGCTTGCCGGCGGCGGGGGCCGGGGAGCTGTTTTTT. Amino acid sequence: CASSLPAAGAGELFF.

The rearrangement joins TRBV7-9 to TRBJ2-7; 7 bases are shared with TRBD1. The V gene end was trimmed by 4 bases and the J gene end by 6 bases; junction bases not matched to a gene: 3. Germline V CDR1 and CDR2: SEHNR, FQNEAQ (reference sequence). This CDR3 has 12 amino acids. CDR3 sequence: CASSSDRREQYF. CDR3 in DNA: TGTGCCAGCAGCTCGGACAGGCGCGAGCAGTACTTC.

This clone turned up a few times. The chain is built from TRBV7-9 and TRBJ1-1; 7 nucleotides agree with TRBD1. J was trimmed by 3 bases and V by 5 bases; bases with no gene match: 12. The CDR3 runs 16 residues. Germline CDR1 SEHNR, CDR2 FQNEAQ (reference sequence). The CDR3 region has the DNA TGTGCCAGCAGCCTCCCCCTGACAGGGTTGGACACTGAAGCTTTCTTT. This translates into CASSLPLTGLDTEAFF.

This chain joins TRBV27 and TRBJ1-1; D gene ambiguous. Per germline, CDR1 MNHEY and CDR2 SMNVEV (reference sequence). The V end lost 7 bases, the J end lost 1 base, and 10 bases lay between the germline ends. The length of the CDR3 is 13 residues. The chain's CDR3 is CASKLGRNTEAFF. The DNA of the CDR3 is TGTGCCAGCAAACTCGGGAGGAACACTGAAGCTTTCTTT.

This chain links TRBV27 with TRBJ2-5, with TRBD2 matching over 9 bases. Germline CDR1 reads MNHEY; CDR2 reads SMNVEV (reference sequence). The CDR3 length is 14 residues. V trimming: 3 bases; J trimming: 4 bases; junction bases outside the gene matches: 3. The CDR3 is CASSLREGGETQYF. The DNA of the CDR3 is TGTGCCAGCAGTTTGCGGGAGGGTGGAGAGACCCAGTACTTC.

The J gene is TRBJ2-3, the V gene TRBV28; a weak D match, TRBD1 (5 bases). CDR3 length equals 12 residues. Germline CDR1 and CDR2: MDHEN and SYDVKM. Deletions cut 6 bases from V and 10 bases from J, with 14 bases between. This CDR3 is CASRIQVGAQYF. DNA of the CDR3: TGTGCCAGCAGGATACAGGTCGGCGCGCAGTATTTT.